The clone carrying this TCR beta chain was seen repeatedly, ten times or more. Its antigen remains unidentified. This sample stems from a study of T cell repertoires in cytomegalovirus infection. Study in general: It can be stated that public TCR beta signatures indicated CMV infection as well as a matching HLA type. Regarding the study as a whole: Cumulative public TCR beta family frequency identified carriers of CMV plus the relevant HLA. Dominating the ex vivo response were TCR beta clonotypes that were CMV-specific and HLA-C-restricted.

TCRdb re-called the reads through MiXCR, storing one row per CDR3 protein. The profile shows about 300,000 distinct CDR3 sequences, about 25% of them singletons. V gave up 4 bases and J gave up 3 bases, with 10 bases separating them. There are 13 residues in the CDR3. Germline values: CDR1 SGHAT, CDR2 FQNNGV. Sequencing was done on a sample of PBMCs. The chain has TRBV11-2 and TRBJ2-7; D is possibly TRBD1 (6 bases). The TCR comes from a human donor in good health (CMV status not recorded). Some clones in this sample may be carry-over from other donors' samples. DNA of the CDR3: TGTGCCAGCAGCTCGCGACAGGTCTACGAGCAGTACTTC. Encoded protein: CASSSRQVYEQYF.